Here is one TCR beta chain with its context. In its sample, this clonotype was seen many times. What this receptor recognizes is not known. Nothing much larger sits one base from this clone, and base qualities are not available. At the junction V is shortened by 4 bases and J by 10 bases, with 24 bases in between. The CDR3 starts with the cysteine, ends with the phenylalanine, and has 16 residues. The retained sequence is limited to the CDR3, 48 bases, with the frame set at the first base. CDR1 LGHDT and CDR2 YNNKEL were looked up in the germline V gene (reference sequence). Ophthalmopathy patients had moderately to severely active disease, Clinical Activity Score of at least 3, NOSPECS grade of at least 4, and disease duration under 3 months. Patients were excluded if they had other autoimmune diseases, uncontrolled infections, pregnancy or lactation. Diagnosis relied on clinical symptoms, serum thyroxine, TRAb, thyroid ultrasound and orbital computed tomography. PBMCs were isolated from approximately 10 ml of fresh peripheral blood by Ficoll-Paque density gradient centrifugation. Total RNA was extracted using Trizol reagent, and RNA quality was checked on an Agilent 2100 Bioanalyzer.

TCR beta CDR3 regions were amplified from RNA transcripts for repertoire sequencing. A first-round RT-PCR used HTBI primers with the Qiagen OneStep RT-PCR kit, followed by a second-round multiplex PCR, size selection and purification. Libraries were sequenced on an Illumina HiSeq2000 using paired-end 100 bp reads. Turning to the authors' computational methods: Reads were processed with SOAPnuke, discarding reads with adapters, uncalled bases, mean Phred below 15, or no exact constant-primer or identifier match. COPE v1.2.5 was used to merge the high-quality paired reads. Clonotypes were defined as unique nucleotide sequences and were aligned to IMGT TRB V, D and J references using MiTCR v1.1. The analysis was limited to V-J combinations with a frequency above 0.0001, which together covered 99.2% of repertoires. For each V-J combination, a TCR clonal expansion and chaos score was defined as F50 clonal expansion divided by the chaos observed in the TCRdist matrix. Welch's t-statistics and random forest were used to narrow the features down to about a dozen V-J combinations, which were then fed into a naive Bayes classifier. Thyroid-blood repertoire similarity was quantified with the Morisita-Horn index. TCRdb took the public reads, trimmed them with fastp at Q25, ran MiXCR for clone calling and kept in-frame beta chains. All rows with the same CDR3 protein become a single entry with the most common DNA and genes. The authors' filters were not applied to this entry. The sample profile shows under 350,000 distinct CDR3 sequences; under 20% of them were found once. The ten largest clones capture roughly 12% of the sample.

These data come from a study of Graves' ophthalmopathy and Graves' hyperthyroidism (dated by TCRdb to 2017 to 2018). With respect to the entire study: Peripheral blood samples were taken at the time of initial diagnosis, before any treatment was given. To tell Graves' ophthalmopathy apart from Graves' hyperthyroidism, and to predict which patients would progress to ophthalmopathy, the study relied on TCR beta repertoire signatures. In total, 135 blood samples were TCR-sequenced: fewer than 50 ophthalmopathy, some 75 hyperthyroidism and some 17 hyperthyroidism-to-ophthalmopathy patients. To explore V-J signatures distinguishing ophthalmopathy from hyperthyroidism, a discovery set of under 110 patients (fewer than 45 ophthalmopathy, some 55 stable hyperthyroidism) was enrolled. For independent validation, a separate cohort was made up of 18 to 20 hyperthyroidism patients plus 17 patients who later progressed from hyperthyroidism to ophthalmopathy. T-cell repertoires of thyroid tissue and blood were compared in more than five hyperthyroidism patients. After sampling, hyperthyroidism patients received methimazole starting at 30 mg daily, and ophthalmopathy patients received high-dose intravenous methylprednisolone. Broad study findings and their caveats: In cross-validation, the 13-signature model distinguished ophthalmopathy from stable hyperthyroidism with just over 85% sensitivity and approximately 81% specificity, while in the test set the corresponding values were 80% and 75%. No statistical method was used to set the sample size in advance, and the investigators knew which group each participant was assigned to. Most expanded thyroid clonotypes with frequency above 0.001 were also detected in blood, suggesting blood repertoires may reflect the thyroid immune response. In validation, the model predicted ophthalmopathy progression with 70.59% sensitivity and roughly 72% specificity; 12 predicted patients were CT-confirmed with GO in a median of approximately 6.5 months.

Rearrangement joined TRBV3-1 to TRBJ2-3; the D gene could be TRBD1 or TRBD2, each one agreeing over 6 bases. The origin of this receptor is an adult man with Graves' ophthalmopathy. Sample: peripheral blood. CDR3 protein: CASSPPAPGAPRAQYF. The sequenced DNA: TGTGCCAGCAGCCCGCCCGCCCCGGGGGCCCCGAGGGCGCAGTATTTT.